The rows below give T cell receptor beta chains drawn from one sample of a study of CD8+ T cells in alopecia areata. The table came from immunoSEQ multiplex PCR; TCRdb's copy has only in-frame clones and leaves some out. Among 130,000 to 150,000 clones listed, approximately 49% were seen once. The sample was CD4+ T cells sorted from blood, taken at week 0. The receptor set was obtained from a human donor with alopecia areata. CDR3s include the opening cysteine and the closing phenylalanine or tryptophan. Fields, in order: CDR3 DNA, CDR3 protein, CDR3 length, clone size, D gene, J gene, V gene. A D gene is named only where the DNA matches it firmly. Clone size appears in some rows only: once, few, many, or a class for an expanded clone.

TGCGCCAGCAGCTTGAACGGCTATGGCTACACCTTC | CASSLNGYGYTF | 12 | NA | NA | TRBJ1-2 | TRBV5-1
TGTGCCATCGCCCGAAGGGGTACCTCCTACGAGCAGTACTTC | CAIARRGTSYEQYF | 14 | once | NA | TRBJ2-7 | TRBV10-3
TGTGCCAGTAGGGGGACGGCTACAACTAATGAAAAACTGTTTTTT | CASRGTATTNEKLFF | 15 | NA | NA | TRBJ1-4 | TRBV19
TGTGCCTGGAGTGTAAAGGGAAGGGACATTGGGACTGAAGCTTTCTTT | CAWSVKGRDIGTEAFF | 16 | few | NA | TRBJ1-1 | TRBV30
TGTGCCAGCAGCGTAGCTATGGCAGATACGCAGTATTTT | CASSVAMADTQYF | 13 | NA | NA | TRBJ2-3 | TRBV9
TGTGCCAGCAGCTTGACAGGGGTGGTGGATACGCAGTATTTT | CASSLTGVVDTQYF | 14 | NA | TRBD1 | TRBJ2-3 | TRBV7-3
TGCAGCGTTGAAGGTCTTAGGGGAAACATTCAGTACTTC | CSVEGLRGNIQYF | 13 | NA | NA | TRBJ2-4 | TRBV29-1
TGTGCCTGGAGACCTAGAGGGGGGGGTACTGAAGCTTTCTTT | CAWRPRGGGTEAFF | 14 | NA | NA | TRBJ1-1 | TRBV30
TGCAGCGTCTTCGAGGGCACAGATACGCAGTATTTT | CSVFEGTDTQYF | 12 | NA | NA | TRBJ2-3 | TRBV29-1
TGTGCCAGCAGCGAACTAGCGGAACCATCCTACGAGCAGTACTTC | CASSELAEPSYEQYF | 15 | NA | TRBD2 | TRBJ2-7 | TRBV9
TGCAGCTCGCGAGGAGGGAGCTCCTACAATGAGCAGTTCTTC | CSSRGGSSYNEQFF | 14 | NA | NA | TRBJ2-1 | TRBV29-1
TGTGCCAGCAGCTTAGGGGACAGGTACCAAGAGACCCAGTACTTC | CASSLGDRYQETQYF | 15 | NA | TRBD1 | TRBJ2-5 | TRBV7-2
TGTGCCAGCAGCACGTACCAAGAGACCCAGTACTTC | CASSTYQETQYF | 12 | few | NA | TRBJ2-5 | TRBV7-2
TGTGCCAGCAGTGCCAATCAGAACACCGGGGAGCTGTTTTTT | CASSANQNTGELFF | 14 | NA | NA | TRBJ2-2 | TRBV25-1
TGTGCCAGCAGTGAAAACCAGGGAGGACAGCCCCAGCATTTT | CASSENQGGQPQHF | 14 | once | NA | TRBJ1-5 | TRBV2
TGTGCCTGGAGTCTCTATAGCGGGTATGATACGCAGTATTTT | CAWSLYSGYDTQYF | 14 | NA | TRBD2 | TRBJ2-3 | TRBV30
TGCGCCAGCAGCCTGGCACGACAGGGAAACTATGGCTACACCTTC | CASSLARQGNYGYTF | 15 | NA | TRBD1 | TRBJ1-2 | TRBV4-3
TGTGCCTCAGCCGGTAACTATGGCTACACCTTC | CASAGNYGYTF | 11 | NA | NA | TRBJ1-2 | TRBV30
TGCAGCGCCACGAGGCCTAGCGGCTTTAGTGAGACCCAGTACTTC | CSATRPSGFSETQYF | 15 | few | TRBD2 | TRBJ2-5 | TRBV29-1
TGTGCCGGCCACCGATCCTATGGCTACACCTTC | CAGHRSYGYTF | 11 | NA | NA | TRBJ1-2 | TRBV30
TGCAGCGTTGATGATAAACAAGCCAAAAACATTCAGTACTTC | CSVDDKQAKNIQYF | 14 | NA | NA | TRBJ2-4 | TRBV29-1
TGCGCCAGCAGCGGGATTGGGGAGACCCAGTACTTC | CASSGIGETQYF | 12 | few | NA | TRBJ2-5 | TRBV5-1
TGTGCCAGCAGCTTACAGAGCTACGAGCAGTACTTC | CASSLQSYEQYF | 12 | NA | NA | TRBJ2-7 | TRBV7-9
TGTGCCTGGAGTACGGGGGGGACCAGCTCCTACGAGCAGTACTTC | CAWSTGGTSSYEQYF | 15 | NA | TRBD2 | TRBJ2-7 | TRBV30
TGCGCCAGCAGCCAAGACCCCCAGGGCGGACAGCCCCAGCATTTT | CASSQDPQGGQPQHF | 15 | NA | NA | TRBJ1-5 | TRBV4-3
TGCAGCGTTTCGACTAGTCTCAAGGAGACCCAGTACTTC | CSVSTSLKETQYF | 13 | NA | NA | TRBJ2-5 | TRBV29-1
TGCGCCAGCAGCTTCGCTCAAGAGACCCAGTACTTC | CASSFAQETQYF | 12 | NA | NA | TRBJ2-5 | TRBV5-1
TGTGCCAGCAGCTTAGGTTTGGGGGGGACGAATGAGCAGTTCTTC | CASSLGLGGTNEQFF | 15 | NA | TRBD2 | TRBJ2-1 | TRBV7-2
TGTGCCAGCAGTCCCGTGGCAGGGGGCCGCCTGAACAATCAGCCCCAGCATTTT | CASSPVAGGRLNNQPQHF | 18 | NA | TRBD1 | TRBJ1-5 | TRBV27
TGCAGCGTTGTTGGGGCAAAAGGGGGCAATGAGCAGTTCTTC | CSVVGAKGGNEQFF | 14 | NA | NA | TRBJ2-1 | TRBV29-1
TGTGCCAGCCAAATCCTTAGACAGGTTAATCAGCCCCAGCATTTT | CASQILRQVNQPQHF | 15 | NA | NA | TRBJ1-5 | TRBV6-1
TGTGCCAGCAGCTCAAGTGGACGACACACTGAAGCTTTCTTT | CASSSSGRHTEAFF | 14 | NA | NA | TRBJ1-1 | TRBV7-3
TGCAGCGTTGAAGATTCAGGAGGAGATACGCAGTATTTT | CSVEDSGGDTQYF | 13 | NA | NA | TRBJ2-3 | TRBV29-1
TGCGCCAGCAGCCAACCCCCGAGCGCGGCCCGGGGCTACACCTTC | CASSQPPSAARGYTF | 15 | NA | NA | TRBJ1-2 | TRBV4-1
TGTGCCAGCAGCCAAGGATACCCGGGGGAGCAGTTCTTC | CASSQGYPGEQFF | 13 | few | NA | TRBJ2-1 | TRBV14
TGTGCCAGCAGTTTCCCCCTCCGGGGGGCGCGGACCTACGAGCAGTACTTC | CASSFPLRGARTYEQYF | 17 | NA | NA | TRBJ2-7 | TRBV28
TGTGCCAGTAGTAGACGGAACTATGGCTACACCTTC | CASSRRNYGYTF | 12 | NA | NA | TRBJ1-2 | TRBV19
TGCAGCGTTGAAAGGGGGACAGGTGTTGGCTACACCTTC | CSVERGTGVGYTF | 13 | NA | TRBD1 | TRBJ1-2 | TRBV29-1
TGTGCCAGCAGTCCGACCGGGACTCTAGGCGGGGAGCTGTTTTTT | CASSPTGTLGGELFF | 15 | few | NA | TRBJ2-2 | TRBV27
TGCGCCAGCAGCCAACTCTGGACTAGCGGAGGCAGGGATACGCAGTATTTT | CASSQLWTSGGRDTQYF | 17 | NA | TRBD2 | TRBJ2-3 | TRBV4-1
TGTGCCAGCACCAGGGGAGAGACCCAGTACTTC | CASTRGETQYF | 11 | NA | NA | TRBJ2-5 | TRBV6-5
TGTGCCACCAGCAGAGATCAGGACAGGGTGGGTTATGGCTACACCTTC | CATSRDQDRVGYGYTF | 16 | few | TRBD1 | TRBJ1-2 | TRBV15
TGCAGCGTTGATCGCTTGAACACCGGGGAGCTGTTTTTT | CSVDRLNTGELFF | 13 | few | NA | TRBJ2-2 | TRBV29-1
TGTGCCAGCAGTGAAGCTTTGGCGGGAGCGAAGAATGAGCAGTTCTTC | CASSEALAGAKNEQFF | 16 | NA | TRBD2 | TRBJ2-1 | TRBV2
TGTGCCAGCAGGGACCACGGTCAGCCCCAGCATTTT | CASRDHGQPQHF | 12 | NA | NA | TRBJ1-5 | TRBV2
TGCAGCGTTCTACTAGCGGGAGCCGCCGGGGAGCTGTTTTTT | CSVLLAGAAGELFF | 14 | NA | TRBD2 | TRBJ2-2 | TRBV29-1
TGCAGCGTTGCGGGACAGGGGGCTCTTGGCACAGATACGCAGTATTTT | CSVAGQGALGTDTQYF | 16 | few | TRBD1 | TRBJ2-3 | TRBV29-1
TGTGCCAGTAGTGCGCGGACAGGGGGCCTGGGAGGCTACACCTTC | CASSARTGGLGGYTF | 15 | NA | TRBD1 | TRBJ1-2 | TRBV19
TGCAGTGCTAGAGCCGGCCCCGGGCAGTACTTC | CSARAGPGQYF | 11 | NA | NA | TRBJ2-7 | TRBV20-1